A single sample is the source of the 16 T cell receptor beta chains below, sequenced in a study of a mutant IDH1 vaccine in newly diagnosed glioma. Time point indicated: week 35, safety follow-up. Each dose of the vaccine consisted of 300 ug of mutant IDH1 20-mer peptide, with topical imiquimod. The method was immunoSEQ multiplex PCR; TCRdb's version includes in-frame clones alone and lacks a portion of them. The sample includes over 30,000 clones, around 77% of them seen just once. These receptors' targets are unknown. The sequences come from PBMCs, collected from a glioma patient whose treatment included an IDH1 peptide vaccine. Receptor source: a woman aged 30 to 39 with glioma. Some clones in this sample may be carry-over from other donors' samples.

For the CDR3, the DNA is TGCGCCAGCAGCTTTTGGGGACTTTCCTATGGCTACACCTTC. It codes for CASSFWGLSYGYTF. This chain links TRBV5-1 with TRBJ1-2; D may be TRBD1 (5 bases). Trimming took off 2 bases at V and 4 bases at J, with 12 bases between the two ends. The V gene's germline CDR1 is SGHRS and CDR2 YFSETQ. CDR3 length: 14 residues.

The chain is built from TRBV7-6 and TRBJ1-1; 7 bases align to TRBD1. This CDR3 is 15 amino acids long. J gave up 1 base and V 5 bases, and 7 bases lay outside the gene matches. Germline CDR1 SGHVS, CDR2 FNYEAQ. The CDR3 nucleotides read TGTGCCAGCAGCGCCCCTACAGGGGAGAACACTGAAGCTTTCTTT. This codes for CASSAPTGENTEAFF.

V gene TRBV7-2 combines with J gene TRBJ2-5; D is unresolved. Germline loops: CDR1 SGHTA, CDR2 FQGNSA. The length of the CDR3 is 15 residues. V lost 4 bases to trimming and J lost 3 bases, with 15 bases between them. The CDR3 sequence: CASSSAGPGEETQYF. For the CDR3, the DNA is TGTGCCAGCAGCTCAGCCGGACCTGGGGAAGAGACCCAGTACTTC.

The J gene is TRBJ1-5, the V gene TRBV5-1; no firm D call. V shed 0 bases and J shed 3 bases, with 4 bases lying between them. Germline V gives CDR1 SGHRS, CDR2 YFSETQ. The CDR3 consists of 13 residues. Here the CDR3 DNA reads TGCGCCAGCAGCTTGGAACTCAATCAGCCCCAGCATTTT. It yields the protein CASSLELNQPQHF.

The chain carries TRBV7-2 and TRBJ2-7, with D perhaps TRBD2 (6 bases). This CDR3 spans 15 amino acids. V lost 1 base and J 2 bases, leaving 12 bases between the germline ends. Germline-derived CDR1 and CDR2 are SGHTA and FQGNSA. The CDR3 region is CASSLGGTETYEQYF. DNA for the CDR3: TGTGCCAGCAGCTTAGGGGGGACTGAAACCTACGAGCAGTACTTC.

Only one count was recorded for this clone. The rearrangement uses TRBV30 and TRBJ2-7; 7 nucleotides match TRBD2. Germline CDR1 and CDR2: GTSNPN and SVGIG (reference sequence). The CDR3 sequence is 16 residues long. The J segment lost 2 bases and the V segment lost 2 bases, leaving 12 bases of the junction unmatched. The CDR3 nucleotides are TGTGCCTGGAGTAGGGAGGGGACTGCACCCGCCTACGAGCAGTACTTC. It codes for CAWSREGTAPAYEQYF.

The V call is TRBV5-6, the J call TRBJ2-1, with D unresolved. Trimming stripped 2 bases from V and 9 bases from J, with 6 bases between. CDR3 length equals 11 residues. CDR1 is SGHDT and CDR2 is YYEEEE in the germline V gene. Here the CDR3 reads CASSFLSEQFF. In DNA form, the CDR3 reads TGTGCCAGCAGCTTTTTGAGTGAGCAGTTCTTC.

This rearrangement joins TRBV29-1 to TRBJ2-1; D ambiguous. The CDR3 covers 13 residues. The V end was cut by 4 bases, the J end by 0 bases, with 7 bases between. Germline CDR1 SQVTM, CDR2 ANQGSEA. For the CDR3, the DNA is TGCAGCGTTGGTTTAAGCTCCTACAATGAGCAGTTCTTC. It is translated as CSVGLSSYNEQFF.

This clone was found once. The chain's CDR3 is CASSIAGEQYF. In nucleotides, the CDR3 is TGTGCCAGTAGTATCGCGGGCGAGCAGTACTTC. This chain joins TRBV19 and TRBJ2-7, with a tentative D call TRBD2 (5 bases). This CDR3 contains 11 residues. Germline CDR1 reads LNHDA; CDR2 reads SQIVND (reference sequence). V shed 3 bases and J shed 6 bases, with 6 bases lying between them.

The chain recombines TRBV5-6 with TRBJ2-1; no definite D call. Trimming took 0 bases from V and 2 from J, leaving 15 bases between them. Germline V gene sequence: CDR1 SGHDT, CDR2 YYEEEE. This CDR3 contains 17 residues. CDR3 sequence reads: CASSLGVRRGTYNEQFF. For the CDR3, the DNA is TGTGCCAGCAGCTTGGGAGTTCGTCGAGGTACCTACAATGAGCAGTTCTTC.

This clone appeared a few times. The chain links TRBV9 to TRBJ1-1, with D maybe TRBD1 (5 bases). The ends were cut back, 1 base at V and 4 bases at J, with 8 bases in the middle. This CDR3 spans 13 amino acids. Germline CDR1 reads SGDLS; CDR2 reads YYNGEE. CDR3 nucleotide sequence: TGTGCCAGCAGCGTACAGGGTGCCACTGAAGCTTTCTTT. As protein: CASSVQGATEAFF.

Details on this clone: This CDR3 is also generated by other DNA sequences in the sample. This rearrangement joins TRBV5-6 to TRBJ1-1; D call uncertain. The CDR3 covers 12 residues. V gave up 2 bases and J gave up 1 base, with 3 bases separating them. Germline CDR1 is SGHDT and CDR2 is YYEEEE. The CDR3 bases are TGTGCCAGCAGCTTCGGGAACACTGAAGCTTTCTTT. Its protein is CASSFGNTEAFF. Combining the CDR3 with reference TRBV5-6 and TRBJ1-1 gives the whole variable domain DAGVTQSPTHLIKTRGQQVTLRCSPKSGHDTVSWYQQALGQGPQFIFQYYEEEERQRGNFPDRFSGHQFPNYSSELNVNALLLGDSALYLCASSFGNTEAFFGQGTRLTVV.

V and J are TRBV2 and TRBJ1-4, with 10 bases lining up with TRBD1. The germline gives CDR1 SNHLY, CDR2 FYNNEI. The CDR3 has 14 amino acids. Unmatched junction bases numbered 5, after V lost 6 bases and J lost 7 bases. Here the CDR3 DNA reads TGTGCCAGCAGCGGACAGGGGGGGCGTGAAAAACTGTTTTTT. It specifies CASSGQGGREKLFF. The variable domain in full, completed from reference TRBV2 and TRBJ1-4, reads EPEVTQTPSHQVTQMGQEVILRCVPISNHLYFYWYRQILGQKVEFLVSFYNNEISEKSEIFDDQFSVERPDGSNFTLKIRSTKLEDSAMYFCASSGQGGREKLFFGSGTQLSVL.

Only one count was recorded for this clone. This chain joins TRBV7-8 and TRBJ2-4; TRBD1 matches 11 bases. Germline V CDR1 and CDR2: SGHVS, FQNEAQ. J lost 9 bases, V lost 5 bases, and 6 bases had no gene match. The CDR3 runs 14 residues. The CDR3 protein is CASSLGTGGSIQYF. DNA for the CDR3: TGTGCCAGCAGCCTCGGGACAGGGGGGAGCATTCAGTACTTC.

The V gene is TRBV5-1, the J gene TRBJ2-5; 7 bases match TRBD1. J lost 5 bases, V lost 0 bases, and 7 bases had no gene match. Germline CDR1 and CDR2: SGHRS and YFSETQ. The CDR3 contains 15 residues. CDR3 DNA sequence: TGCGCCAGCAGCTTGGAGAGGGGGCGAGGGGAGACCCAGTACTTC. As protein: CASSLERGRGETQYF.

The sample holds a few counts of this clone. The chain employs TRBV2 and TRBJ1-1; D is unclear. Trimming removed 2 bases from V and 0 bases from J, with 10 bases in between. CDR3 size: 15 residues. Looked up from germline, CDR1 is SNHLY and CDR2 is FYNNEI. CDR3 coding DNA: TGTGCCAGCAGTGAAAACACCCGCATGAACACTGAAGCTTTCTTT. This codes for CASSENTRMNTEAFF.